This entry is about one T cell receptor beta chain. The sample comes from a study of blood T cell repertoires in COVID-19. About the study: The analysed material was cDNA or gDNA that came from T cells, B-cell-depleted T cells, or PBMCs.

Trimming left V 3 bases short and J 0 bases short, with 15 bases between. The germline CDR1 and CDR2 sequences are SQVTM and ANQGSEA. The CDR3 spans 16 residues. Authors' processing steps: How many nucleated cells were present was estimated from reference gene primer amplification. The method was immunoSEQ multiplex PCR; TCRdb's version includes in-frame clones alone and lacks a portion of them. Clone size and the V and J calls come from that table; the DNA yielded D and trimming. The sample records 50,000 to 65,000 clones, 80% to 90% being singletons. The V gene is TRBV29-1, the J gene TRBJ1-5; D is ambiguous. Sequencing was carried out using peripheral blood. This receptor was taken from a human donor in a cohort sampled during active COVID-19. The DNA for the CDR3 is TGCAGCGTTGAGGCACGAGGGCCTCTTAGCAATCAGCCCCAGCATTTT. It encodes CSVEARGPLSNQPQHF.